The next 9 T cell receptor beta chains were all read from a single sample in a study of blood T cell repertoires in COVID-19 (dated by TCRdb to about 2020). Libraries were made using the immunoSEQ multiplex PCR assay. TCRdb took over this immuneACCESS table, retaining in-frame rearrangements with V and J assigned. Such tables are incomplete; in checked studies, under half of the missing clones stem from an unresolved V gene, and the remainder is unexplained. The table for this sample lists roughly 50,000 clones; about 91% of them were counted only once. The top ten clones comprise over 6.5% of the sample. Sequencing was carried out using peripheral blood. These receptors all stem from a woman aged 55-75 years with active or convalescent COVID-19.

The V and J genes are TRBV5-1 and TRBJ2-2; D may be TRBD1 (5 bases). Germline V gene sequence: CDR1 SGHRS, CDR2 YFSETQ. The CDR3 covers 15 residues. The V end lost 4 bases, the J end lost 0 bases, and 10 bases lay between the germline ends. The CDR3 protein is CASSLTAPNTGELFF. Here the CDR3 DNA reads TGCGCCAGCAGCCTGACAGCTCCGAACACCGGGGAGCTGTTTTTT.

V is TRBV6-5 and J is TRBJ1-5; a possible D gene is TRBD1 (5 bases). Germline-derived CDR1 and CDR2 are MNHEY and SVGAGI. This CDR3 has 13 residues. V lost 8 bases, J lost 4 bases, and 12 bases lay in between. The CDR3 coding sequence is TGTGCCAGCGTAAGGGGCGGAAATCAGCCCCAGCATTTT. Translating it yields CASVRGGNQPQHF.

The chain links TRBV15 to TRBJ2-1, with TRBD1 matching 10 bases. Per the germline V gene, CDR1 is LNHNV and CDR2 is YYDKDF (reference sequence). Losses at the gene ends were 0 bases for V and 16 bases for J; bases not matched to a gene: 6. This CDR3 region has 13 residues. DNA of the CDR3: TGTGCCACCAGCAGAGATCTGGGACAGGGGAAATTCTTC. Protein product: CATSRDLGQGKFF.

CDR3 bases: TGTGCCAGCAGTTACTCGGTGGTTCCGGGACAGGACGACACCTTC. Its translation is CASSYSVVPGQDDTF. The chain uses TRBV6-5 and TRBJ1-2; TRBD1 matches at 8 bases. This CDR3 spans 15 amino acids. Germline V CDR1 and CDR2: MNHEY, SVGAGI. V was pared by 0 bases and J by 12 bases, with 12 bases of the junction left unmatched.

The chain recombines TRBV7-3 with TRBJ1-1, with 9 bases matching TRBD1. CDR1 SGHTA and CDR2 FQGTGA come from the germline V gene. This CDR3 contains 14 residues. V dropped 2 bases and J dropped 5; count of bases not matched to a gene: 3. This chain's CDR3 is CASSLGTGYTEAFF. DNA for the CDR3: TGTGCCAGCAGCTTAGGGACAGGGTATACTGAAGCTTTCTTT.

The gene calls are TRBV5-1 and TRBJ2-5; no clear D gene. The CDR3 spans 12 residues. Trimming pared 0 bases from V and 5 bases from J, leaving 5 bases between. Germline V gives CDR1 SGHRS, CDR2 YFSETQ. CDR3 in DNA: TGCGCCAGCAGCTTGGCCGGGGAGACCCAGTACTTC. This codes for CASSLAGETQYF. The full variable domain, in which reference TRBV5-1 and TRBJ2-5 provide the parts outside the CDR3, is KAGVTQTPRYLIKTRGQQVTLSCSPISGHRSVSWYQQTPGQGLQFLFEYFSETQRNKGNFPGRFSGRQFSNSRSEMNVSTLELGDSALYLCASSLAGETQYFGPGTRLLVL.

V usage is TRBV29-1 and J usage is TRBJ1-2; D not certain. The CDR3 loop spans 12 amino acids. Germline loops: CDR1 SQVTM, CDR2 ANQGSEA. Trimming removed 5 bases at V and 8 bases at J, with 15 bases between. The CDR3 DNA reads TGCAGCGTTAGCCAGAGCGGGATCGGCTACACCTTC. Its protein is CSVSQSGIGYTF.

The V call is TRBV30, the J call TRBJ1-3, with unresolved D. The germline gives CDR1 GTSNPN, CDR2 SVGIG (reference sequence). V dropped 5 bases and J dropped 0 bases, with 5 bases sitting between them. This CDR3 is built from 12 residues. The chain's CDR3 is CAWDISGNTIYF. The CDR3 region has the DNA TGTGCCTGGGACATCTCTGGAAACACCATATATTTT.

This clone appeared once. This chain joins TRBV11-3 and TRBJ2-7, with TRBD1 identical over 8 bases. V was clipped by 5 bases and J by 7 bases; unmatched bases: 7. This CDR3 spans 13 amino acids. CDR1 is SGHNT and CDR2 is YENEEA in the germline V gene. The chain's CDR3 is CASSARQGREQYF. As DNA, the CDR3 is TGTGCCAGCAGCGCCCGACAGGGGCGAGAGCAGTACTTC.